The T cell receptor beta chain described here comes from a study of molecular identifiers for immune sequencing clone quantification. Findings and caveats of the study: Detection of one spiked Jurkat cell's TCR RNA reportedly worked in 1 million or so naive cells. Clones that exceeded 20 RNA copies held over 97% of effector molecules, yet under 1% in naive cells.

This clonotype was seen only a few times. Its antigen remains unknown. From the PCR reads, TCRdb called clonotypes with MiXCR, one entry per CDR3 protein. The sample carries about 500,000 distinct CDR3 sequences, about 22% recorded once. The CDR3 consists of 14 residues. Looked up from germline, CDR1 is MNHEY and CDR2 is SVGEGT. V lost 6 bases to trimming and J lost 7 bases, with 16 bases between them. The receptor comes from a human donor in good health. Some libraries in this study had Jurkat cell RNA spiked in. This chain uses TRBV6-2 or TRBV6-3 with TRBJ2-1; perhaps TRBD2 as D (6 bases). Sequenced input: naive CD8+ T cells from blood, with Jurkat cell RNA spiked in. Subset given: FACS-sorted CD8+CD4-CCR7+CD45RA+ naive T cells. The CDR3 is CASRNSGGDNEQFF. The CDR3 region has the DNA TGTGCCAGCAGGAATAGCGGAGGGGATAATGAGCAGTTCTTC.